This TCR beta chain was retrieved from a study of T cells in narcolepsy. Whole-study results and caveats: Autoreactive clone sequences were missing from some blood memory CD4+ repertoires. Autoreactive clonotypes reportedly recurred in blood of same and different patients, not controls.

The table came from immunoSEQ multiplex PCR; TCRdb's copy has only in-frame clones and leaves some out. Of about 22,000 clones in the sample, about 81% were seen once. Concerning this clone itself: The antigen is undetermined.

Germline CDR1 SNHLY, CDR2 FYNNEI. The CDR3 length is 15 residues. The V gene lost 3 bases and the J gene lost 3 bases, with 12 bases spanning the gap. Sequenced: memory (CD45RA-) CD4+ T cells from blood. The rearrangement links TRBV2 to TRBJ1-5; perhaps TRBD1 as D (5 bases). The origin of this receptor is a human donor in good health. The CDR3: CASSDGRGSNQPQHF. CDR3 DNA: TGTGCCAGCAGTGATGGGAGGGGTTCCAATCAGCCCCAGCATTTT.